This record looks at one T cell receptor beta chain sequence and its context. CDR3 size: 14 residues. Germline assignment: CDR1 SEHNR and CDR2 FQNEAQ (reference sequence). Unmatched junction bases numbered 4, after V lost 5 bases and J lost 9 bases. The PCR ran on 60 Vbeta and 13 Jbeta primers. Here immunoSEQ multiplex PCR was the method, and the copy in TCRdb shows in-frame clones only, minus some. The sample records 180,000 or so clones, roughly 75% being singletons. These data come from a study of cytomegalovirus exposure and HLA in healthy donors. Sequences were obtained from PBMCs. This chain links TRBV7-9 with TRBJ2-1; 13 bases line up with TRBD2. The TCR sequence derives from a woman aged 40 to 50 in good health and CMV-seropositive. The CDR3 here is CASSTSGRAPEQFF. CDR3 nucleotides: TGTGCCAGCAGCACTAGCGGGAGGGCGCCTGAGCAGTTCTTC.